The rows below give T cell receptor beta chains drawn from one sample of a study of cytomegalovirus exposure and HLA in healthy donors. Generated by immunoSEQ multiplex PCR, the TCRdb table keeps only in-frame clones and is missing some. Counted here are some 160,000 clones, about 80% occurring once; the ten biggest clones make up 0.69%. The sequenced sample was PBMCs. Receptors were obtained from a woman in her forties in good health and CMV-seronegative. Each CDR3 is given with its conserved first and last residue. Each record gives: J gene, V gene, D gene, clone size, CDR3 DNA, CDR3 protein. A D gene is named only where the DNA matches it firmly. Clone size is given for some rows only: seen once, a few or many times, or a class if the clone is expanded.

j_gene: TRBJ2-1
v_gene: TRBV25-1
d_gene: NA
abundance: NA
CDR3nt: TGTGCCAGCAGTGATGAGATTTCTGGGGGCGAGGGTGAGCAGTTCTTC
CDR3aa: CASSDEISGGEGEQFF

j_gene: TRBJ2-1
v_gene: TRBV5-1
d_gene: TRBD2
abundance: NA
CDR3nt: TGCGCCAGCAGCTTTTGGGGGGGGTCCGGGTACAATGAGCAGTTCTTC
CDR3aa: CASSFWGGSGYNEQFF

j_gene: TRBJ2-7
v_gene: TRBV10-3
d_gene: NA
abundance: once
CDR3nt: TGTGCCATCAGTGAGTCTGGGAGATCCTACGAGCAGTACTTC
CDR3aa: CAISESGRSYEQYF

j_gene: TRBJ2-7
v_gene: TRBV4-2
d_gene: TRBD1
abundance: few
CDR3nt: TGTGCCAGCAGCCAAGAGGGGACAGGGGGCTTATACGAGCAGTACTTC
CDR3aa: CASSQEGTGGLYEQYF

j_gene: TRBJ1-2
v_gene: TRBV5-6
d_gene: NA
abundance: few
CDR3nt: TGTGCCAGCAGCTTGCTAAGGGACGACAGGTATGGCTACACCTTC
CDR3aa: CASSLLRDDRYGYTF

j_gene: TRBJ2-3
v_gene: TRBV5-4
d_gene: TRBD2
abundance: NA
CDR3nt: TGTGCCAGCAGCCTCAAGACTAGCGGGGGGGATACGCAGTATTTT
CDR3aa: CASSLKTSGGDTQYF

j_gene: TRBJ1-1
v_gene: TRBV9
d_gene: NA
abundance: few
CDR3nt: TGTGCCAGCAGCTTTACAGAGAACACTGAAGCTTTCTTT
CDR3aa: CASSFTENTEAFF

j_gene: TRBJ1-2
v_gene: TRBV6-6
d_gene: TRBD1
abundance: NA
CDR3nt: TGTGCCAGCAGCCGGGACAGGGTAGCTAACTATGCCTACACCTTC
CDR3aa: CASSRDRVANYAYTF

j_gene: TRBJ2-5
v_gene: TRBV7-2
d_gene: NA
abundance: NA
CDR3nt: TGTGCCAGCAGCTTAGACGCTAGAAAAGAGACCCAGTACTTC
CDR3aa: CASSLDARKETQYF

j_gene: TRBJ2-1
v_gene: TRBV4-3
d_gene: NA
abundance: NA
CDR3nt: TGCGCCAGCAGCCAAGATATCGGTTCATACAATGAGCAGTTCTTC
CDR3aa: CASSQDIGSYNEQFF

j_gene: TRBJ1-1
v_gene: TRBV28
d_gene: TRBD1
abundance: NA
CDR3nt: TGTGCCAGCAGGTCGGGGACAGCGAACACTGAAGCTTTCTTT
CDR3aa: CASRSGTANTEAFF

j_gene: TRBJ1-6
v_gene: TRBV18
d_gene: TRBD1
abundance: NA
CDR3nt: TGTGCCAGCTCATTAACCTCTGGACAGGGGCATACCGATAATTCACCCCTCCACTTT
CDR3aa: CASSLTSGQGHTDNSPLHF

j_gene: TRBJ1-1
v_gene: TRBV7-6
d_gene: TRBD1
abundance: NA
CDR3nt: TGTGCCAGCAGCGGCCGGGACAGCCTCACTGAAGCTTTCTTT
CDR3aa: CASSGRDSLTEAFF

j_gene: TRBJ1-2
v_gene: TRBV19
d_gene: TRBD1
abundance: NA
CDR3nt: TGTGCCAGTAGTTCCCGACAGGGGTTTGGCTACACCTTC
CDR3aa: CASSSRQGFGYTF

j_gene: TRBJ1-2
v_gene: TRBV27
d_gene: TRBD1
abundance: NA
CDR3nt: TGTGCCAGCCGCACCGGGACAGTCGCTCCTAACTATGGCTACACCTTC
CDR3aa: CASRTGTVAPNYGYTF

j_gene: TRBJ2-3
v_gene: TRBV6-5
d_gene: TRBD1
abundance: NA
CDR3nt: TGTGCCAGCTCAAGACAGGGGGCTTTATCAGATACGCAGTATTTT
CDR3aa: CASSRQGALSDTQYF

j_gene: TRBJ1-3
v_gene: TRBV10-3
d_gene: NA
abundance: NA
CDR3nt: TGTGCCACTGGGGGCTTGGAACCTGGAAACACCATATATTTT
CDR3aa: CATGGLEPGNTIYF

j_gene: TRBJ2-7
v_gene: TRBV5-1
d_gene: NA
abundance: NA
CDR3nt: TGCGCCAGCAGCTTGACCAGGGGCAACGAGCAGTACTTC
CDR3aa: CASSLTRGNEQYF

j_gene: TRBJ2-7
v_gene: TRBV6-1
d_gene: TRBD2
abundance: NA
CDR3nt: TGTGCCAGCAGTGCAGGACTAGCGGTCTCCTACGAGCAGTACTTC
CDR3aa: CASSAGLAVSYEQYF

j_gene: TRBJ1-2
v_gene: TRBV29-1
d_gene: NA
abundance: NA
CDR3nt: TGCAGCGTGAGGGGGGGGCTGGCGTCCGATGGCTACACCTTC
CDR3aa: CSVRGGLASDGYTF

j_gene: TRBJ2-4
v_gene: TRBV5-6
d_gene: NA
abundance: NA
CDR3nt: TGTGCCAGCAGCACCCTGACAGAACCAAAAAACATTCAGTACTTC
CDR3aa: CASSTLTEPKNIQYF

j_gene: TRBJ2-7
v_gene: TRBV7-9
d_gene: TRBD2
abundance: NA
CDR3nt: TGTGCCAGCAGCTTATCTCGCGGGGGGACATCCTACGAGCAGTACTTC
CDR3aa: CASSLSRGGTSYEQYF

j_gene: TRBJ1-4
v_gene: TRBV9
d_gene: NA
abundance: NA
CDR3nt: TGTGCCAGCAGCGTAGAAGGGGTAACTAATGAAAAACTGTTTTTT
CDR3aa: CASSVEGVTNEKLFF

j_gene: TRBJ1-1
v_gene: TRBV2
d_gene: NA
abundance: NA
CDR3nt: TGTGCCAGCAGTGAAGGTCCGGGAGCCACTGAAGCTTTCTTT
CDR3aa: CASSEGPGATEAFF

j_gene: TRBJ2-3
v_gene: TRBV5-6
d_gene: TRBD2
abundance: NA
CDR3nt: TGTGCCAGCAGCAGGTTAGCGGGGGGGCACACAGATACGCAGTATTTT
CDR3aa: CASSRLAGGHTDTQYF